One and the same sample provided the 24 T cell receptor beta chains below, sequenced in a study of cytomegalovirus exposure and HLA in healthy donors (dated by TCRdb to 2016 to 2017). Library preparation used the immunoSEQ multiplex PCR assay. TCRdb's version of the immuneACCESS table is confined to in-frame rearrangements and falls short of the full clone set. An unresolved V gene accounts for under half of the shortfall where checked; the remainder is of unknown origin. This sample is represented by about 140,000 clones; about 88% of them were singletons. Jointly, the top ten make up 8.7% of the sample. The sequenced material came from PBMCs. The receptors come from a man between 18 and 29 years old in good health and CMV-seropositive.

The CDR3 reads CAWSVKGATEQYF. CDR3 bases: TGTGCCTGGAGTGTAAAGGGGGCAACGGAGCAGTACTTC. The chain couples TRBV30 to TRBJ2-7; 7 nucleotides match TRBD1. J gave up 7 bases and V 0 bases, and 6 bases lay outside the gene matches. The germline V gene encodes CDR1 GTSNPN and CDR2 SVGIG (reference sequence). CDR3 length equals 13 residues.

This clone was found a few times. V usage is TRBV30 and J usage is TRBJ2-5; TRBD2 is a possible D gene (5 bases). V lost 0 bases, J lost 2 bases, and 13 bases lay in between. Germline CDR1 is GTSNPN and CDR2 is SVGIG (reference sequence). This CDR3 is built from 15 residues. The CDR3 protein is CAWSVGSGEQETQYF. In DNA form, the CDR3 reads TGTGCCTGGAGTGTGGGGTCTGGGGAGCAAGAGACCCAGTACTTC.

The chain has TRBV13 and TRBJ2-5; D might be TRBD1 (7 bases). CDR3 size: 15 residues. Trimming removed 4 bases from V and 4 bases from J, with 16 bases in between. CDR1 and CDR2 from the germline V gene are PRHDT and FYEKMQ (reference sequence). CDR3 amino acids: CASSSARGAGETQYF. DNA for the CDR3: TGTGCCAGCAGCTCGGCCAGGGGGGCCGGAGAGACCCAGTACTTC.

The V call is TRBV9, the J call TRBJ2-7; tentative D call: TRBD2 (5 bases). This CDR3 spans 14 amino acids. Germline CDR1 reads SGDLS; CDR2 reads YYNGEE. V shed 0 bases and J shed 2 bases, with 9 bases lying between them. The CDR3 DNA reads as TGTGCCAGCAGCGTAGCTGAGGGTACCTACGAGCAGTACTTC. It encodes CASSVAEGTYEQYF.

The chain joins TRBV10-3 to TRBJ2-3; 13 nucleotides line up with TRBD2. The junction had 2 bases not matched to a gene; V was cut back by 6 bases and J by 5 bases. The length of the CDR3 is 14 residues. The germline V gene has CDR1 ENHRY and CDR2 SYGVKD. This CDR3 reads CAIRRTSGGDTQYF. CDR3 coding DNA: TGTGCCATCAGGCGGACTAGCGGGGGAGATACGCAGTATTTT.

This clone was recorded once. The chain carries TRBV29-1 and TRBJ2-7; tentative D call: TRBD1 (6 bases). With 6 bases removed from V and 6 bases from J, the gap between germline ends came to 24 bases. Per the germline V gene, CDR1 is SQVTM and CDR2 is ANQGSEA. CDR3 length: 15 residues. The DNA for the CDR3 is TGCAGCGTCGCGCGCGCCGGACAGAGACGCGGCGAGCAGTACTTC. This gives the protein CSVARAGQRRGEQYF.

CDR3 nucleotide sequence: TGTGCCAGCAGCGACAGGGGGAACACCGGGGAGCTGTTTTTT. It encodes CASSDRGNTGELFF. V usage is TRBV9 and J usage is TRBJ2-2; 7 bases agree with TRBD1. The CDR3 length is 14 residues. V was pared by 3 bases and J by 1 base, with 0 bases of the junction left unmatched. The V gene's germline CDR1 is SGDLS and CDR2 YYNGEE.

This chain joins TRBV6-6 and TRBJ1-1; possible D gene TRBD1, 6 bases. V was shortened by 6 bases and J by 3 bases, with 20 bases between the two germline ends. The CDR3 consists of 16 residues. CDR1 and CDR2 from the germline V gene are MNHNY and SVGAGI (reference sequence). This CDR3 reads CASSPEIGRGYTEAFF. The CDR3 coding sequence is TGTGCCAGCAGCCCAGAAATAGGCAGGGGATACACTGAAGCTTTCTTT.

This clone was observed a single time. This chain joins TRBV9 and TRBJ2-7, with TRBD2 identical over 11 bases. The CDR3 runs 15 residues. From germline, CDR1 is SGDLS and CDR2 YYNGEE. The trim removed 6 bases at V and 7 bases at J, leaving 12 bases unmatched. CDR3 residues: CASTEGSGGAEEQYF. CDR3 coding DNA: TGTGCCAGCACGGAGGGTAGCGGGGGGGCTGAGGAGCAGTACTTC.

The chain links TRBV29-1 to TRBJ2-1; D may be TRBD1 (6 bases). Trimming stripped 3 bases from V and 6 bases from J, with 12 bases between. Germline CDR1 SQVTM, CDR2 ANQGSEA. The CDR3 consists of 13 residues. The CDR3 DNA reads TGCAGCGTTGAGGCCACAGGGCTCAATGAGCAGTTCTTC. Amino acids: CSVEATGLNEQFF.

This rearrangement joins TRBV2 to TRBJ1-3; D possibly corresponds to TRBD1 (5 bases). Deletions cut 8 bases from V and 0 bases from J, with 14 bases between. Germline CDR1 SNHLY, CDR2 FYNNEI. The CDR3 has 15 residues. CDR3 sequence: CASARDFGSGNTIYF. The CDR3 DNA reads as TGTGCCAGCGCCCGGGACTTTGGCTCTGGAAACACCATATATTTT.

The CDR3 nucleotides are TGTGCCAGCAGCTTAGATTGGAAGCGGGGCCCGGGCGAGCAGTACTTC. As protein: CASSLDWKRGPGEQYF. V gene TRBV11-3 combines with J gene TRBJ2-7, with TRBD2 identical over 7 bases. The CDR3 length is 16 residues. Germline CDR1 is SGHNT and CDR2 is YENEEA. Trimming removed 0 bases from V and 6 bases from J; junction bases left unmatched: 11.

Comments on this clone: The same CDR3 arises from other DNA sequences in this sample as well. The chain's CDR3 is CASSLGRAGDTQYF. DNA of the CDR3: TGTGCCAGCAGCTTAGGGCGGGCCGGAGATACGCAGTATTTT. The chain is built from TRBV5-4 and TRBJ2-3, with a weak D call TRBD2 (5 bases). The ends were cut back, 2 bases at V and 5 bases at J, with 12 bases in the middle. Germline V gene lookup returns CDR1 SGHNT and CDR2 YYREEE (reference sequence). The CDR3 has 14 amino acids.

The V gene is TRBV7-6, the J gene TRBJ1-5, with D maybe TRBD1 (5 bases). The CDR3 loop spans 14 amino acids. Germline loops: CDR1 SGHVS, CDR2 FNYEAQ. The V gene lost 5 bases and the J gene lost 2 bases, with 10 bases spanning the gap. The CDR3, as DNA: TGTGCCAGCAGCGCAATGACAGGCAATCAGCCCCAGCATTTT. Translated: CASSAMTGNQPQHF.

This rearrangement joins TRBV7-2 to TRBJ2-3, with 15 positions matching TRBD2. Unmatched junction bases numbered 2, after V lost 1 base and J lost 6 bases. Looked up from germline, CDR1 is SGHTA and CDR2 is FQGNSA. The CDR3 spans 16 residues. The CDR3 is CASSLVGTSGRDTQYF. As DNA, the CDR3 is TGTGCCAGCAGCTTAGTGGGGACTAGCGGGAGGGATACGCAGTATTTT.

This clone was counted only a few times. J is TRBJ1-2 and V is TRBV2; possible D gene TRBD1, 5 bases. Per germline, CDR1 SNHLY and CDR2 FYNNEI. V was clipped by 3 bases and J by 0 bases, with 8 bases between them. CDR3 length: 14 residues. CDR3 protein: CASSDRGANYGYTF. The CDR3 nucleotides are TGTGCCAGCAGTGATCGGGGGGCTAACTATGGCTACACCTTC.

The rearrangement joins TRBV29-1 to TRBJ2-1; 8 bases map to TRBD1. Germline lookup yields CDR1 SQVTM and CDR2 ANQGSEA. The length of the CDR3 is 12 residues. The J segment lost 7 bases and the V segment lost 6 bases, leaving 5 bases of the junction unmatched. CDR3 in DNA: TGCAGCGTCGCCAGGGGGCGAAATGAGCAGTTCTTC. Protein sequence: CSVARGRNEQFF.

The V call is TRBV2, the J call TRBJ2-6, with D unclear. CDR1 and CDR2 from the germline V gene are SNHLY and FYNNEI. This CDR3 contains 16 residues. V lost 3 bases, J lost 2 bases, and 11 bases lay in between. The chain's CDR3 is CASSDRLFPGANVLTF. In nucleotides, the CDR3 is TGTGCCAGCAGTGACAGGTTATTCCCTGGGGCCAACGTCCTGACTTTC.

The J gene is TRBJ2-5, the V gene TRBV29-1, with TRBD1 matching 9 bases. CDR1 and CDR2 (germline): SQVTM, ANQGSEA. Trimming took 4 bases from V and 3 from J; bases not matched to a gene: 0. CDR3 size: 12 residues. CDR3 amino acids: CSVGQGEETQYF. The DNA for the CDR3 is TGCAGCGTTGGACAGGGGGAAGAGACCCAGTACTTC.

The J gene is TRBJ2-7, the V gene TRBV6-1; possible D gene TRBD1, 5 bases. CDR3 length: 14 amino acids. Looked up from germline, CDR1 is MNHNS and CDR2 is SASEGT. Trimming took off 7 bases at V and 1 base at J, with 14 bases between the two ends. CDR3 region: CASNTPGNSYEQYF. The CDR3 DNA follows: TGTGCCAGCAACACCCCAGGGAATTCCTACGAGCAGTACTTC.

V is TRBV11-3 and J is TRBJ2-7, with no clear D. In germline, CDR1 is SGHNT, CDR2 YENEEA. The CDR3 consists of 14 residues. V lost 1 base, J lost 1 base, and 8 bases lay in between. Here the CDR3 reads CASSLVLRSYEQYF. The CDR3 region has the DNA TGTGCCAGCAGCTTAGTTTTGCGGTCCTACGAGCAGTACTTC. Supplemented by reference TRBV11-3 and TRBJ2-7, the full variable domain reads EAGVVQSPRYKIIEKKQPVAFWCNPISGHNTLYWYLQNLGQGPELLIRYENEEAVDDSQLPKDRFSAERLKGVDSTLKIQPAELGDSAVYLCASSLVLRSYEQYFGPGTRLTVT.

The rearrangement joins TRBV7-9 to TRBJ2-1, with 11 bases fitting TRBD2. Unmatched junction bases numbered 11, after V lost 4 bases and J lost 9 bases. CDR3 length: 16 amino acids. Germline V CDR1 and CDR2: SEHNR, FQNEAQ (reference sequence). The CDR3 nucleotides read TGTGCCAGCAGCTCTAGGGCGCGGCTAGCGGGAGGTGAGCAGTTCTTC. As protein: CASSSRARLAGGEQFF.

J is TRBJ1-1 and V is TRBV7-9, with D unresolved. CDR1 and CDR2 (germline): SEHNR, FQNEAQ (reference sequence). CDR3 length: 12 residues. Trimming shortened V by 2 bases and J by 4 bases, and 5 bases separated the two germline ends. CDR3 sequence reads: CASSLFGTEAFF. CDR3 nucleotides: TGTGCCAGCAGCTTATTCGGCACTGAAGCTTTCTTT. Combining the CDR3 with reference TRBV7-9 and TRBJ1-1 gives the whole variable domain DTGVSQNPRHKITKRGQNVTFRCDPISEHNRLYWYRQTLGQGPEFLTYFQNEAQLEKSRLLSDRFSAERPKGSFSTLEIQRTEQGDSAMYLCASSLFGTEAFFGQGTRLTVV.

The V gene is TRBV27, the J gene TRBJ2-1; 7 bases map to TRBD2. CDR3 size: 13 residues. V gave up 3 bases and J gave up 7 bases; unmatched junction bases: 3. Germline loops: CDR1 MNHEY, CDR2 SMNVEV (reference sequence). This CDR3 is CASSFLGGNEQFF. The DNA of the CDR3 is TGTGCCAGCAGTTTCTTGGGGGGGAATGAGCAGTTCTTC.